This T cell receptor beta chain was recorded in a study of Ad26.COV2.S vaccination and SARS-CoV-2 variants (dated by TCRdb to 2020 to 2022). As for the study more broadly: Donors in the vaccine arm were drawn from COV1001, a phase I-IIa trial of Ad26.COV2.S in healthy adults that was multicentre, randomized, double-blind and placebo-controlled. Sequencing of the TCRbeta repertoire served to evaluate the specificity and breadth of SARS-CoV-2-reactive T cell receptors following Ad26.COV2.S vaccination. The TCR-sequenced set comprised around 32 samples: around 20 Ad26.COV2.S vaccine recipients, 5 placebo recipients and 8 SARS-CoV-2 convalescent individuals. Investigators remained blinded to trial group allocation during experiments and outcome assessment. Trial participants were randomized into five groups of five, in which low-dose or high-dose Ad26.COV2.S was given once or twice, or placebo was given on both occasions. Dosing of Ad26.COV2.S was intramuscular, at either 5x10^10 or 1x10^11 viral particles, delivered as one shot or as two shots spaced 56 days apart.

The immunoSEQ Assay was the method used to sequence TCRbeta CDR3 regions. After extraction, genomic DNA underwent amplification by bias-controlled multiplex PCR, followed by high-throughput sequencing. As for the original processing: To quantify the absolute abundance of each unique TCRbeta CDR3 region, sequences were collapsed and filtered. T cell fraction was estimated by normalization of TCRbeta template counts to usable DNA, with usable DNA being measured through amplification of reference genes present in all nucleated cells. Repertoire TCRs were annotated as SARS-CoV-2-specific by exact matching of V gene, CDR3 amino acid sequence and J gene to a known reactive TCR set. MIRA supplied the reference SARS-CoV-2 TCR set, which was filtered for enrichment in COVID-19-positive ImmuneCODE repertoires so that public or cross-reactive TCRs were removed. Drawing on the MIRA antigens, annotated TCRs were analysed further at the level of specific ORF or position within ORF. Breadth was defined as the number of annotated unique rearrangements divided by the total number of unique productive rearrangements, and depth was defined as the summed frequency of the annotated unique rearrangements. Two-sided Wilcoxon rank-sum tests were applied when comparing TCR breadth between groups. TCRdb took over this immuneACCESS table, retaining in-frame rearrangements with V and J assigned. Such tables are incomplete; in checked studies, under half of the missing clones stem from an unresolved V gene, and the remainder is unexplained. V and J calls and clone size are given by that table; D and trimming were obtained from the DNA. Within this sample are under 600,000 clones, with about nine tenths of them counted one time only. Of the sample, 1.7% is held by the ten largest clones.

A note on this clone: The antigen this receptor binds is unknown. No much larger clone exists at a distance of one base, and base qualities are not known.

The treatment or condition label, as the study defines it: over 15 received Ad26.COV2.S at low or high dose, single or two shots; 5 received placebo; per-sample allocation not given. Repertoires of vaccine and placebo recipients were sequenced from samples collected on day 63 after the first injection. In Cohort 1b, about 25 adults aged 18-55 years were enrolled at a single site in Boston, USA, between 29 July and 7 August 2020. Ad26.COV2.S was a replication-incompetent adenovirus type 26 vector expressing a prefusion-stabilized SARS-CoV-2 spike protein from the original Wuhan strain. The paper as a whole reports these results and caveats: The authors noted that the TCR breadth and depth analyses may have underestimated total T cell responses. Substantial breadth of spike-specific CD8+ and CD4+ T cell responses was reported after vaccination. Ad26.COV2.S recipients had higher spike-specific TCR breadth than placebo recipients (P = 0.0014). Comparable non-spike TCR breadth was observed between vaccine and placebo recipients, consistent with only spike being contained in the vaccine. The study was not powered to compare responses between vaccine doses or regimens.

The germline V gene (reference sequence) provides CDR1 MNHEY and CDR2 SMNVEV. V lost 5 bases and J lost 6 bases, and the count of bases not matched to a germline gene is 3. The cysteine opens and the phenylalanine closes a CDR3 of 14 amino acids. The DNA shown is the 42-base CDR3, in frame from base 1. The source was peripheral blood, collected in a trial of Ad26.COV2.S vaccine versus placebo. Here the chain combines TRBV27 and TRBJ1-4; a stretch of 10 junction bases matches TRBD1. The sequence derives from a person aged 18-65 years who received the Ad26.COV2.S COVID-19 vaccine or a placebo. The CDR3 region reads CASSPGTGDEKLFF. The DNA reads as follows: TGTGCCAGCAGTCCAGGGACAGGGGATGAAAAACTGTTTTTT.